This TCR beta chain originates from a study of technical replicates of blood from a few donors. Clones were sequenced by immunoSEQ multiplex PCR, and TCRdb holds only the in-frame ones, with some missing. The data show tens of thousands of clones, roughly 93% seen once. Trimming took 0 bases from V and 3 from J, leaving 11 bases between them. This CDR3 is built from 15 residues. In germline, CDR1 is SGHDN, CDR2 FVKESK. This clone was observed once. Sequences were obtained from T cells isolated from PBMCs. V gene TRBV14 combines with J gene TRBJ1-2; weak D call: TRBD1 (5 bases). The TCR was taken from a human donor in good health. This chain's CDR3 is CASSQDREPDYGYTF. DNA for the CDR3: TGTGCCAGCAGCCAAGACAGGGAACCCGACTATGGCTACACCTTC.